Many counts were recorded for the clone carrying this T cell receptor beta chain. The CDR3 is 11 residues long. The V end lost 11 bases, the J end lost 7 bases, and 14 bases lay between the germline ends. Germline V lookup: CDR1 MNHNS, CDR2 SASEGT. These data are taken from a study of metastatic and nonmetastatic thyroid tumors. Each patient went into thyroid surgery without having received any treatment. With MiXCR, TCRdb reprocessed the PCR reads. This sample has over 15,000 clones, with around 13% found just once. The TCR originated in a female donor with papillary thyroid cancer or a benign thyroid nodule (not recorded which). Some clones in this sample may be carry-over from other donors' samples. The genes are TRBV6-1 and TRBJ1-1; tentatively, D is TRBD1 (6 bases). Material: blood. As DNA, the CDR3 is TGTGCCGTTAGGGGGGCCAATGAAGCTTTCTTT. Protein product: CAVRGANEAFF.